Listed here are 5 T cell receptor beta chains from one sample, sequenced in a study of technical replicates of blood from several donors. Profiled with immunoSEQ multiplex PCR; TCRdb holds only in-frame clones, not every one. There are 98,000 or so clones in the sample; 95% occur only once, and 0.21% lies in the top ten. Input material: T cells isolated from PBMCs. The receptor source for this set is a human donor in good health.

The count of this clone is one. The CDR3 bases are TGCGCCAGCAGTGACTCGACAGGGATTGAAGCTTTCTTT. As protein: CASSDSTGIEAFF. V is TRBV10-1 and J is TRBJ1-1; 7 nucleotides align to TRBD1. Germline assignment: CDR1 WNHNN and CDR2 SYGVQD (reference sequence). J gave up 7 bases and V 3 bases, and 5 bases lay outside the gene matches. The CDR3 covers 13 residues.

The chain employs TRBV4-1 and TRBJ2-5; D not resolved. The CDR3 length is 14 residues. Germline V gives CDR1 MGHRA, CDR2 YSYEKL. V dropped 5 bases and J dropped 4 bases, with 14 bases sitting between them. CDR3 DNA sequence: TGCGCCAGCAGCTACAGAGAGAATTCAGAGACCCAGTACTTC. It specifies CASSYRENSETQYF.

This clone was observed once. V is TRBV10-1 and J is TRBJ2-7; tentative D call: TRBD2 (5 bases). Per the germline V gene, CDR1 is WNHNN and CDR2 is SYGVQD (reference sequence). Trimming stripped 6 bases from V and 6 bases from J, with 18 bases between. CDR3 size: 14 residues. The CDR3 here is CASSPEGPTIEQYF. The DNA of the CDR3 is TGCGCCAGCAGCCCCGAAGGGCCGACTATCGAGCAGTACTTC.

This clone showed up just once. V is TRBV30 and J is TRBJ2-7, with 7 bases that match TRBD1. Germline V gene sequence: CDR1 GTSNPN, CDR2 SVGIG (reference sequence). This CDR3 has 12 residues. The V gene end was trimmed by 3 bases and the J gene end by 3 bases; junction bases not matched to a gene: 2. CDR3 amino acids: CAWRTGIYEQYF. CDR3 coding DNA: TGTGCCTGGAGGACAGGGATCTACGAGCAGTACTTC.

The rearrangement joins TRBV4-1 to TRBJ2-1; TRBD2 agrees at 9 bases. V lost 0 bases, J lost 6 bases, and 9 bases stayed unmatched. Per germline, CDR1 MGHRA and CDR2 YSYEKL. The CDR3 runs to 17 residues. CDR3 sequence (DNA): TGCGCCAGCAGCCAAGATGAAGGCGGGAGGGCCTTCAATGAGCAGTTCTTC. It is translated as CASSQDEGGRAFNEQFF.